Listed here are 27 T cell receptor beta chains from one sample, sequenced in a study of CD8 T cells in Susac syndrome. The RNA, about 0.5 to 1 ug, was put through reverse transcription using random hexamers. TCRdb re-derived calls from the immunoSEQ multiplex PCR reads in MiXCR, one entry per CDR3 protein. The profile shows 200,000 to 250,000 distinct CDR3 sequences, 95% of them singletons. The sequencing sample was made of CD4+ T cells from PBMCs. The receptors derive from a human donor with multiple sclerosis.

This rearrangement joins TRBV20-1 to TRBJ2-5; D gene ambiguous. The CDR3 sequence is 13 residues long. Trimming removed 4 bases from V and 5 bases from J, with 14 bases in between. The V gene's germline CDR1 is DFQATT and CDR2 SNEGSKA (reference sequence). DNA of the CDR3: TGCAGTGCTAACGTCTTAGCTTACGAGACCCAGTACTTC. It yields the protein CSANVLAYETQYF.

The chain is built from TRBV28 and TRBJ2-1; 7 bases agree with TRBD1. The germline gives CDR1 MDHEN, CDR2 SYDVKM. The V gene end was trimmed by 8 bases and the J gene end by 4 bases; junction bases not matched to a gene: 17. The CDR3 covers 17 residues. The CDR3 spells CASPPSRQGVTYNEQFF. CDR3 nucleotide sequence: TGTGCCAGCCCCCCGAGTAGACAGGGAGTAACGTACAATGAGCAGTTCTTC.

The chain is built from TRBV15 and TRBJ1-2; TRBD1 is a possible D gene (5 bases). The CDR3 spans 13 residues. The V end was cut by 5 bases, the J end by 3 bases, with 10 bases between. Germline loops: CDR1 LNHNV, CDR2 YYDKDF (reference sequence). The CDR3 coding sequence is TGTGCCACCAGCGGTACGGGGCACTATGGCTACACCTTC. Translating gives CATSGTGHYGYTF.

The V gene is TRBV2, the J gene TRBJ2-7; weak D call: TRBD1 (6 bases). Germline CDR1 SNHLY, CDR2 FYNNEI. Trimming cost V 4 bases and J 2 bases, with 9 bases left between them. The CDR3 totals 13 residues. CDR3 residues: CASSGDTAYEQYF. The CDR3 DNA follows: TGTGCCAGCAGTGGGGACACAGCCTACGAGCAGTACTTC.

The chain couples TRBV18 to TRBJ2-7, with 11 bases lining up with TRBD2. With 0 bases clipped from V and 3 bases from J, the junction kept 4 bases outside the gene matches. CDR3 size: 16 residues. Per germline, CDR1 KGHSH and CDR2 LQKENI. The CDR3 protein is CASSPPLAGAFYEQYF. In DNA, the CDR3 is TGTGCCAGCTCACCACCACTAGCGGGGGCCTTCTACGAGCAGTACTTC.

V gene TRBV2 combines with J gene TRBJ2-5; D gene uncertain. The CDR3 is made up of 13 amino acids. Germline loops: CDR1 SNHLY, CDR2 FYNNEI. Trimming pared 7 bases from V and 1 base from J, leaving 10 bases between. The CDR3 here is CASIFASQETQYF. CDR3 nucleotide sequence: TGTGCCAGCATCTTTGCTAGCCAAGAGACCCAGTACTTC.

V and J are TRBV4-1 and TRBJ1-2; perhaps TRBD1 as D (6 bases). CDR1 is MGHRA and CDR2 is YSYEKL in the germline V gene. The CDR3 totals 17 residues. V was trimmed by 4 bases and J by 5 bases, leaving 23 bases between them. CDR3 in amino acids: CASSPPWTEASPYGYTF. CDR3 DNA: TGCGCCAGCAGCCCTCCTTGGACAGAAGCTTCGCCTTATGGCTACACCTTC.

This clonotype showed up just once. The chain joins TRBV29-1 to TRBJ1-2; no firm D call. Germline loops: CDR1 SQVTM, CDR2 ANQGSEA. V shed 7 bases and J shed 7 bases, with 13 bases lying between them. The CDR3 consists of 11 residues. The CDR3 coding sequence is TGCAGCGCGGAAATTCGCGGTGGCTACACCTTC. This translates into CSAEIRGGYTF.

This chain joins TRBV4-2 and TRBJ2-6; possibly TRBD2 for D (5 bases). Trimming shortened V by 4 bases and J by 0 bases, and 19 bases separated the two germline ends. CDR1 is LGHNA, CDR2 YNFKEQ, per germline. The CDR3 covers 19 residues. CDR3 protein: CASSPQSPGIHSGANVLTF. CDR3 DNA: TGTGCCAGCAGCCCGCAAAGTCCGGGAATCCACTCTGGGGCCAACGTCCTGACTTTC.

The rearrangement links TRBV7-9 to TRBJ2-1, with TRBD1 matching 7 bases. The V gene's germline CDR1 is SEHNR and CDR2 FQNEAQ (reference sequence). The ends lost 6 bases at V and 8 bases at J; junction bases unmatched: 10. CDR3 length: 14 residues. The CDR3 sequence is CASSTGARVDEQFF. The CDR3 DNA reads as TGTGCCAGCAGTACAGGGGCAAGGGTTGATGAGCAGTTCTTC.

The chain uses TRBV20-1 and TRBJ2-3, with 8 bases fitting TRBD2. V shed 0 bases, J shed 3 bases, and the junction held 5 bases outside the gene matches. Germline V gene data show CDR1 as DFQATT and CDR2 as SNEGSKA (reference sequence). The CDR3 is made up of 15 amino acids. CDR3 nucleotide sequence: TGCAGTGCTAGAGATTTCCGGGAGGGGACAGATACGCAGTATTTT. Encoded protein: CSARDFREGTDTQYF.

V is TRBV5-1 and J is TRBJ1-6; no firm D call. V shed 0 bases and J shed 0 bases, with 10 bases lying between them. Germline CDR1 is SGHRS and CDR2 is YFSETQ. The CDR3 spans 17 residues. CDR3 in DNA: TGCGCCAGCAGCTTGGGGACGGCTAACTCCTATAATTCACCCCTCCACTTT. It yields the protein CASSLGTANSYNSPLHF.

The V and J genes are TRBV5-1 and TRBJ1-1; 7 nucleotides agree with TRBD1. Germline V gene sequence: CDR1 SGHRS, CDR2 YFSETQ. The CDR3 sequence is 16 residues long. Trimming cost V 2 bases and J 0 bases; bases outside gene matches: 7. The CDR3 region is CASSFSQGEVNTEAFF. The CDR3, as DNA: TGCGCCAGCAGCTTCTCGCAGGGGGAGGTGAACACTGAAGCTTTCTTT.

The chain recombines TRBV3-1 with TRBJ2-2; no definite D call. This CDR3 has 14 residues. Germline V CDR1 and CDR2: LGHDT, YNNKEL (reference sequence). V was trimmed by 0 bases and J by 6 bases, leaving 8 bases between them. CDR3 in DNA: TGTGCCAGCAGCCAAGACTGGGTACCCGGGGAGCTGTTTTTT. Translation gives CASSQDWVPGELFF.

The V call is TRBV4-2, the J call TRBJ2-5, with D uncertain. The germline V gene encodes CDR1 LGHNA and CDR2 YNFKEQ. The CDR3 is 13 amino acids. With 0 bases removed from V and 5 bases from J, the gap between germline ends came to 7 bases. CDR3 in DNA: TGTGCCAGCAGCCAAGACGTGCGGGAGACCCAGTACTTC. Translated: CASSQDVRETQYF.

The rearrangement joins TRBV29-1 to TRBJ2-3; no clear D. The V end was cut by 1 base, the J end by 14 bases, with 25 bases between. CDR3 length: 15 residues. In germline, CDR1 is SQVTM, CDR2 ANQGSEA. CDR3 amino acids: CSVEVQASQVGPWYF. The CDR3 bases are TGCAGCGTTGAAGTGCAGGCCTCCCAGGTCGGTCCTTGGTATTTT.

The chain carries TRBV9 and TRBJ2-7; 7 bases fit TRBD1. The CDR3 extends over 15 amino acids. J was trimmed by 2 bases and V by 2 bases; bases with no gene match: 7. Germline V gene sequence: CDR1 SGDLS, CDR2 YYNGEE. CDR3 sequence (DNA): TGTGCCAGCAGCGTCTTAGCCGGGACAGCCTACGAGCAGTACTTC. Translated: CASSVLAGTAYEQYF. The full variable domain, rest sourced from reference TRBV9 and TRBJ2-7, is DSGVTQTPKHLITATGQRVTLRCSPRSGDLSVYWYQQSLDQGLQFLIQYYNGEERAKGNILERFSAQQFPDLHSELNLSSLELGDSALYFCASSVLAGTAYEQYFGPGTRLTVT.

CDR3 residues: CSAREARGGARAYEQYF. CDR3 nucleotides: TGCAGTGCTAGAGAGGCCCGGGGGGGAGCCCGGGCCTACGAGCAGTACTTC. The J gene is TRBJ2-7, the V gene TRBV20-1; the match to TRBD2 covers 8 bases. The CDR3 covers 17 residues. Germline CDR1 is DFQATT and CDR2 is SNEGSKA (reference sequence). J lost 2 bases, V lost 0 bases, and 12 bases had no gene match.

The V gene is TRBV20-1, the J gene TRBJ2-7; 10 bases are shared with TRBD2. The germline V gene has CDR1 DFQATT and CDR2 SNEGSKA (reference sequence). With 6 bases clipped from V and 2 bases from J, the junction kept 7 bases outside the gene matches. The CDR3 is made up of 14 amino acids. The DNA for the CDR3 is TGCAGTGCAGAAAGGACTAGCGGCACCTACGAGCAGTACTTC. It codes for CSAERTSGTYEQYF.

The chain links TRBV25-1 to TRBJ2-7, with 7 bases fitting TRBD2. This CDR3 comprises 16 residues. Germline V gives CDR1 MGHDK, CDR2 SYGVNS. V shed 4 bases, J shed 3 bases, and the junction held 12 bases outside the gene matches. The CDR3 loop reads CASSGARTSGYYEQYF. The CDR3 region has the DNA TGTGCCAGCAGTGGGGCTAGGACTAGTGGGTACTACGAGCAGTACTTC.

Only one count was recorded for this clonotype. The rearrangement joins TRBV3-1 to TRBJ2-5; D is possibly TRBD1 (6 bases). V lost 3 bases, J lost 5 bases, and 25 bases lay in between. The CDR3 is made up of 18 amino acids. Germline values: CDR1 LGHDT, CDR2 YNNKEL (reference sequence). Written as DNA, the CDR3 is TGTGCCAGCAGCCATAGAACCCCCGGTACAGGGCGGACGGAGACCCAGTACTTC. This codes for CASSHRTPGTGRTETQYF.

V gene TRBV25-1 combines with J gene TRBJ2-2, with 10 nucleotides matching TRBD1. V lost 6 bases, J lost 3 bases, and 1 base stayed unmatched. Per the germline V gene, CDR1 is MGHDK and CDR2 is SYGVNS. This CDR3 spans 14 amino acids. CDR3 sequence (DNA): TGTGCCAGCAGAGGGACAGGGGACACCGGGGAGCTGTTTTTT. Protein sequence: CASRGTGDTGELFF.

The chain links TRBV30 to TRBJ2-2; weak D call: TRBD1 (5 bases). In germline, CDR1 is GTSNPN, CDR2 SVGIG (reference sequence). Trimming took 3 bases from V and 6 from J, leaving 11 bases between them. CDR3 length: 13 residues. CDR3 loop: CAWRAQGAGELFF. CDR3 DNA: TGTGCCTGGAGAGCCCAGGGTGCCGGGGAGCTGTTTTTT.

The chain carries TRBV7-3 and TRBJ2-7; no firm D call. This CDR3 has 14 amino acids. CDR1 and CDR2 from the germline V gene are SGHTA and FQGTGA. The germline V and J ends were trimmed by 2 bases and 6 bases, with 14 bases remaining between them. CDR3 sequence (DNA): TGTGCCAGCAGCTTATATCCCTTTCTGGGCGAGCAGTACTTC. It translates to CASSLYPFLGEQYF. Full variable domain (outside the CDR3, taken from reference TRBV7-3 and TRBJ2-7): GAGVSQTPSNKVTEKGKYVELRCDPISGHTALYWYRQSLGQGPEFLIYFQGTGAADDSGLPNDRFFAVRPEGSVSTLKIQRTERGDSAVYLCASSLYPFLGEQYFGPGTRLTVT.

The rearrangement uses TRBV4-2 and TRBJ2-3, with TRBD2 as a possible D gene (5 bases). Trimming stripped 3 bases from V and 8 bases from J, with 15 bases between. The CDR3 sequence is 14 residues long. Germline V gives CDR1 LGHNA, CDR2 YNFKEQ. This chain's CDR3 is CASSQQLRTGTQYF. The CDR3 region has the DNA TGTGCCAGCAGCCAGCAACTACGGACTGGTACGCAGTATTTT.

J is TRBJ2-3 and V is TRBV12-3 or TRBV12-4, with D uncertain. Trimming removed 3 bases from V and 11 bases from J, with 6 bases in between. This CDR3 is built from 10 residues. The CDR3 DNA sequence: TGTGCCAGCAGTTTGTACAGGCAGTATTTT. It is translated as CASSLYRQYF.

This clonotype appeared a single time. The CDR3 loop reads CASSKVAGTVNTEAFF. CDR3 bases: TGTGCCAGCAGCAAAGTCGCAGGAACGGTGAACACTGAAGCTTTCTTT. This rearrangement joins TRBV21-1 to TRBJ1-1. TRBV21-1 counts as a pseudogene. The CDR3 extends over 16 amino acids.